These T cell receptor beta chains were read from a single sample in a study of control samples from healthy donors and cancer patients. Sequenced by immunoSEQ multiplex PCR; TCRdb stores in-frame clones only, minus some. This table has 91,000 or so clones, roughly 92% appearing once. Material: blood. Source of these receptors: a woman aged 25 to 39 in good health. Each CDR3 is given with its conserved first and last residue. Each record gives: CDR3 protein, V gene.

CASSYSTGQPQHF	TRBV6-6
CASSLKQNTEAFF	TRBV28
CSVDKGTNEKLFF	TRBV29-1
CASSRDRGLSTTEAFF	TRBV27
CASSPLLDPEQYF	TRBV7-9
CASSLHVESSGANVLTF	TRBV5-5
CASSLGQNRAEAFF	TRBV27
CATSGDRGLGQPQHF	TRBV24-1
CASSHTFTEGSYGYTF	TRBV7-2
CAWSSSGGWTQYF	TRBV30
CASTRTGGFLNEQFF	TRBV19
CASSWWGNPPLHF	TRBV5-1
CASSLDRINEKLFF	TRBV7-8
CAWSVGAPNSPLHF	TRBV30
CASSPMAGNNSPLHF	TRBV18
CASSLGTAFNYGYTF	TRBV7-9
CASSTLGATNEKLFF	TRBV5-5
CASSELQPDTQYF	TRBV10-1
CASSPPGQGKWGELFF	TRBV19
CASSQEGGGGTEAFF	TRBV4-1
CASKALDRVQQGYTF	TRBV19
CASSRTGTSGLAQYF	TRBV7-2
CASSYSSGPLDTIYF	TRBV6-5
CAWTLRIQGKANTEAFF	TRBV30
CAWRGQGDYGYTF	TRBV30
CASVQGTAFF	TRBV2
CASSQGPRPFGGYTF	TRBV4-1
CASSGGQGVETQYF	TRBV7-9
CASSAQAGTLDGYTF	TRBV9
CASSLGLAGGAGDQYF	TRBV5-1
CASSSRGVGGYTF	TRBV12-3/TRBV12-4
CASRGSGANRGEETQYF	TRBV19
CASSLEGQGYEQYF	TRBV7-9
CASSSGQMNTEAFF	TRBV27
CASKGTSTDTQYF	TRBV19
CASTPLDRNNEQFF	TRBV19
CASSLPGGVPGELFF	TRBV7-2
CASSDSNPDTQYF	TRBV6-4
CASSDGLADGDEQFF	TRBV2
CASSQGGNQPQHF	TRBV3-1/TRBV3-2
CASSFGQGNEKLFF	TRBV5-1
CASSRWDRENSPLHF	TRBV27
CASSIRQHHQPQHF	TRBV6-2/TRBV6-3
CASSNDRAEQYF	TRBV14
CASSLRDDNVGGYTF	TRBV3-1/TRBV3-2
CASSRSGQRNQPQHF	TRBV3-1/TRBV3-2
CASSPGTTHTDTQYF	TRBV5-1
CATVLGANTEAFF	TRBV6-5
CASSVGPEGEQYF	TRBV9
CAWSDYFSGNTIYF	TRBV30
CASSLDRGVGTEAFF	TRBV5-1
CASSTQRQGPSYNEQFF	TRBV7-9
CATSKTGLYVREQYF	TRBV15
CASSTDLYEQYF	TRBV2
CAWTPRTGSEQYF	TRBV30
CASRSSWDGYTF	TRBV19
CASKTGRGNSPLHF	TRBV19
CASTPRGGRTYEQYF	TRBV19
CASSVVSGGYNEQFF	TRBV9